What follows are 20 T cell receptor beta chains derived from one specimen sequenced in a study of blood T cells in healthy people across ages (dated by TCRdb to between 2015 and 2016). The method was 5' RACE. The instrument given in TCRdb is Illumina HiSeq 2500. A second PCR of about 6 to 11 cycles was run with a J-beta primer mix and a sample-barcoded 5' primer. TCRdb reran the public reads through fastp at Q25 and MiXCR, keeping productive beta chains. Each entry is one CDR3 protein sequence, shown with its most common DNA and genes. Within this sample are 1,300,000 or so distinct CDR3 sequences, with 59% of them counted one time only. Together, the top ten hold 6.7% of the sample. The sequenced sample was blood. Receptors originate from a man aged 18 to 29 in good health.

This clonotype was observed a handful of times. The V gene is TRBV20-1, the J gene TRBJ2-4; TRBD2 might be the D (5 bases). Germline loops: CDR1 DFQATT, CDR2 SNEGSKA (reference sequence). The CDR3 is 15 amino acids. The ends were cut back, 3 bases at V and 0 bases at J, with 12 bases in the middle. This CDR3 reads CSASTSNLAKNIQYF. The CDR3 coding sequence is TGCAGTGCTAGTACTAGTAACTTAGCCAAAAACATTCAGTACTTC.

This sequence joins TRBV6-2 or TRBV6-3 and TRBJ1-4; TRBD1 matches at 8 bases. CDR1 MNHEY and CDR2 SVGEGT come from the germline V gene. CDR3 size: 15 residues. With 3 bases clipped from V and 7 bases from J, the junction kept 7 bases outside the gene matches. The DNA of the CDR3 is TGTGCCAGCAGTTATCCCACCGGGACAGGTGAAAAACTGTTTTTT. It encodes CASSYPTGTGEKLFF.

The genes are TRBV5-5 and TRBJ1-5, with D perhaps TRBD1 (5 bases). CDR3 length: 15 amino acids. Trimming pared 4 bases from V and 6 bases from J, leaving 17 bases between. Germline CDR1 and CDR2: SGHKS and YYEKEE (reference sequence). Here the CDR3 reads CASSPQAGGVQPQHF. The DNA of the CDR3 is TGTGCCAGCAGCCCCCAGGCAGGAGGGGTTCAGCCCCAGCATTTT.

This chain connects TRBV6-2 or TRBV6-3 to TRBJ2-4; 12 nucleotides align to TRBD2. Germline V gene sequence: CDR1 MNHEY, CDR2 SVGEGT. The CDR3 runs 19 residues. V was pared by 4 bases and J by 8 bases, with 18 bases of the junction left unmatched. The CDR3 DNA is TGTGCCAGCAGTTCCCCGCCCGGCACTAGCGGGGGGCAGTGGGACATTCAGTACTTC. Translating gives CASSSPPGTSGGQWDIQYF.

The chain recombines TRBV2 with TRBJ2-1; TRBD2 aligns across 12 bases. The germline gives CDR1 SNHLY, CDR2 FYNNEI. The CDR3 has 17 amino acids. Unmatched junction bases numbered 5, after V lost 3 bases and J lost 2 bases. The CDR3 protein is CASSDWTSGDPYNEQFF. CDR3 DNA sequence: TGTGCCAGCAGTGACTGGACTAGCGGGGATCCCTACAATGAGCAGTTCTTC. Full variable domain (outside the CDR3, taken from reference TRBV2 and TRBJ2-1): EPEVTQTPSHQVTQMGQEVILRCVPISNHLYFYWYRQILGQKVEFLVSFYNNEISEKSEIFDDQFSVERPDGSNFTLKIRSTKLEDSAMYFCASSDWTSGDPYNEQFFGPGTRLTVL.

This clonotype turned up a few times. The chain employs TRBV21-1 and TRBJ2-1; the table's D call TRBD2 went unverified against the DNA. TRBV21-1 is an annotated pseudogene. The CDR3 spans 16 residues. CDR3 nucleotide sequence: TGTGCCAGCAGCAAAGGGGGGCGGGAGGACGGCAATGAGCAGTTCTTC. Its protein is CASSKGGREDGNEQFF.

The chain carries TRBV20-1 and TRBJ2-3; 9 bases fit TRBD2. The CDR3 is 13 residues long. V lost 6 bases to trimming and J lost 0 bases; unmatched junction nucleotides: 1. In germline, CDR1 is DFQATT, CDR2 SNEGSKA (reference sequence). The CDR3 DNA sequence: TGCAGTGCAGCGGGGGGTAGCACAGATACGCAGTATTTT. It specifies CSAAGGSTDTQYF.

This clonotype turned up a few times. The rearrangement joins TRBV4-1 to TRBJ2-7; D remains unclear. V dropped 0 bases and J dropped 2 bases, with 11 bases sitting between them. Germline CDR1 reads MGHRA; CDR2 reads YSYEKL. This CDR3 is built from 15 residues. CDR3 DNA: TGCGCCAGCAGCCAAGAGTGGTCTGCAACCTACGAGCAGTACTTC. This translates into CASSQEWSATYEQYF.

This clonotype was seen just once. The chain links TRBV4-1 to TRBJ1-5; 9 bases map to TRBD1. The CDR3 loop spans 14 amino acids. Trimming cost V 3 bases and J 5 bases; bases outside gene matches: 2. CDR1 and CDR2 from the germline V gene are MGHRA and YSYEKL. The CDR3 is CASSHRQGDQPQHF. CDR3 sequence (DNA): TGCGCCAGCAGCCATAGACAGGGGGATCAGCCCCAGCATTTT.

The CDR3 region has the DNA TGTGCCAGCAGCGCCTCAAGCAATCAGCCCCAGCATTTT. It encodes CASSASSNQPQHF. This sequence joins TRBV6-5 and TRBJ1-5; D call uncertain. Germline CDR1 reads MNHEY; CDR2 reads SVGAGI. The V and J ends lost 6 bases and 1 base respectively, with 7 bases between them. The CDR3 sequence is 13 residues long.

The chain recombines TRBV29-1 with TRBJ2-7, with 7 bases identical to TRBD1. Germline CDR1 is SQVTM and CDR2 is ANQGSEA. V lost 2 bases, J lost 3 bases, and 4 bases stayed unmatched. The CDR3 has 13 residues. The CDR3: CSVEKTGNYEQYF. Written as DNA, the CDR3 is TGCAGCGTTGAAAAGACAGGGAACTACGAGCAGTACTTC.

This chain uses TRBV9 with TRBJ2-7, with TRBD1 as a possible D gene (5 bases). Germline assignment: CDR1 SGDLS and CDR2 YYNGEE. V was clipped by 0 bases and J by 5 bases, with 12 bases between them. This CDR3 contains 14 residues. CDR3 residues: CASSVGRGSHEQYF. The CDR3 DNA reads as TGTGCCAGCAGCGTAGGAAGGGGTTCCCACGAGCAGTACTTC.

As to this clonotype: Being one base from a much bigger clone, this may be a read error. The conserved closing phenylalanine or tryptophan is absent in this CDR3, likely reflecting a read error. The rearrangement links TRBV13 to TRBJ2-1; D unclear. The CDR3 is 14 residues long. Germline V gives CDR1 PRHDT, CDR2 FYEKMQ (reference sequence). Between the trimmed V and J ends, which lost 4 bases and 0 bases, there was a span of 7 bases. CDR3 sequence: CASSSTFSYNEQFC. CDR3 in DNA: TGTGCCAGCAGCTCCACTTTCTCCTACAATGAGCAGTTCTGC.

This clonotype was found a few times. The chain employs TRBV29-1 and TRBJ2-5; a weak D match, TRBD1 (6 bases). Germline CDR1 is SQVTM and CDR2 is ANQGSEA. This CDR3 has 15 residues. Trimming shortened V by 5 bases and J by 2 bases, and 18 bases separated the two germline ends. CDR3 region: CSVSMDSQLQETQYF. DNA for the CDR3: TGCAGCGTTTCCATGGACAGCCAACTTCAAGAGACCCAGTACTTC.

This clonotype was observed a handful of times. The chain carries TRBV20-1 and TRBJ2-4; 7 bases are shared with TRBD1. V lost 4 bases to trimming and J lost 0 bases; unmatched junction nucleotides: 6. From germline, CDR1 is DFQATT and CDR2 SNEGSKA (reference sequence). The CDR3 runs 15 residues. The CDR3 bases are TGCAGTGCTACTACAGGGGCCTTAGCCAAAAACATTCAGTACTTC. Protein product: CSATTGALAKNIQYF.

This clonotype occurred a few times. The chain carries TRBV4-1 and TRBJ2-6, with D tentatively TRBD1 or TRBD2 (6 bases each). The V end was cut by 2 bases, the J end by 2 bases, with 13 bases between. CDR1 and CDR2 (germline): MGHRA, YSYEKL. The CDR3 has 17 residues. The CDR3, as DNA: TGCGCCAGCAGCCAAACATTTGGGGGGCCTGGGGCCAACGTCCTGACTTTC. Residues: CASSQTFGGPGANVLTF.

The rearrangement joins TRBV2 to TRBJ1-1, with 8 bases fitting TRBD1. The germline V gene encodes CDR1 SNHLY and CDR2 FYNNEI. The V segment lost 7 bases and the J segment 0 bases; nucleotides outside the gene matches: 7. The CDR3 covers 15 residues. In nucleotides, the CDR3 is TGTGCCAGCACTAAAATGGGACAGGTGAACACTGAAGCTTTCTTT. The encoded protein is CASTKMGQVNTEAFF. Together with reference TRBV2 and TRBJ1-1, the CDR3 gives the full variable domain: EPEVTQTPSHQVTQMGQEVILRCVPISNHLYFYWYRQILGQKVEFLVSFYNNEISEKSEIFDDQFSVERPDGSNFTLKIRSTKLEDSAMYFCASTKMGQVNTEAFFGQGTRLTVV.

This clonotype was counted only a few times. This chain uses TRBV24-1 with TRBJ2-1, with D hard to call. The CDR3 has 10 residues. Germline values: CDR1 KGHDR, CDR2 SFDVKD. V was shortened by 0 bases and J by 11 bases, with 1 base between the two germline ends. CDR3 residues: CATSDLQQFF. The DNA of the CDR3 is TGTGCCACCAGTGATTTGCAGCAGTTCTTC.

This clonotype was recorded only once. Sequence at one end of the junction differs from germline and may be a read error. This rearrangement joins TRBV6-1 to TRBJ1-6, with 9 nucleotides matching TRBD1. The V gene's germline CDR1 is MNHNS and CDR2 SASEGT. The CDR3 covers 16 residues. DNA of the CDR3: TGTGCCAGCACCTTACAGGGGGCACCCTATAATTCGCCCCTCCACTTT. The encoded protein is CASTLQGAPYNSPLHF.

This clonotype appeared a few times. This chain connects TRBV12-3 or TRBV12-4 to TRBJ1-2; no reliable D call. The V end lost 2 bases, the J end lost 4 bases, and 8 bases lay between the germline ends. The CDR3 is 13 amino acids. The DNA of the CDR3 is TGTGCCAGCAGTTTAAGTCCGCCCTATGGCTACACCTTC. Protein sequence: CASSLSPPYGYTF.